Shown below are 19 T cell receptor beta chains from a single sample sequenced in a study of Graves' ophthalmopathy and Graves' hyperthyroidism. For repertoire sequencing, the TCR beta CDR3 regions were amplified from RNA transcripts. HTBI primers were used in a first-round RT-PCR, which preceded a second-round multiplex PCR. TCRdb itself ran the multiplex PCR reads through MiXCR, one entry per CDR3 protein. This table has approximately 480,000 distinct CDR3 sequences, approximately 14% appearing once. The sample taken for sequencing was blood. The receptors derive from a woman aged 25 to 39 with Graves' ophthalmopathy.

Worth noting for this clonotype: This clone may be a read error of a much larger clone one base away. V gene TRBV4-1 combines with J gene TRBJ2-2; 9 bases fit TRBD2. In germline, CDR1 is MGHRA, CDR2 YSYEKL. Trimming removed 5 bases from V and 1 base from J; junction bases left unmatched: 2. The CDR3 totals 15 residues. The CDR3 loop is CASSISGGNTGELFF. CDR3 sequence (DNA): TGCGCCAGCAGCATTAGCGGGGGGAACACCGGGGAGCTGTTTTTT.

V and J are TRBV10-3 and TRBJ2-5; the D gene is possibly TRBD1 (6 bases). Trimming left V 10 bases short and J 5 bases short, with 14 bases between. The length of the CDR3 is 12 residues. Germline V gives CDR1 ENHRY, CDR2 SYGVKD. The DNA for the CDR3 is TGTGCCAACACAGGGCTGCGGGAGACCCAGTACTTC. Protein product: CANTGLRETQYF.

This clonotype came up many times. The V and J genes are TRBV27 and TRBJ1-2; D is uncertain. This CDR3 is 13 amino acids long. Trimming left V 1 base short and J 6 bases short, with 9 bases between. Germline V gene data show CDR1 as MNHEY and CDR2 as SMNVEV (reference sequence). CDR3 loop: CASSLWPADGYTF. CDR3 bases: TGTGCCAGCAGTTTATGGCCGGCGGATGGCTACACCTTC.

This clonotype was recorded at least ten times. The V call is TRBV20-1, the J call TRBJ2-7, with unresolved D. This CDR3 has 13 residues. With 3 bases removed from V and 9 bases from J, the gap between germline ends came to 18 bases. The germline V gene encodes CDR1 DFQATT and CDR2 SNEGSKA (reference sequence). The chain's CDR3 is CSARNPNNQAQYF. DNA for the CDR3: TGCAGTGCTAGGAACCCCAACAACCAGGCGCAGTACTTC.

Turning to this clonotype: This may come from a read error, since a much larger clone is one base off. The rearrangement links TRBV12-3 or TRBV12-4 to TRBJ2-2; 9 bases fit TRBD2. The CDR3 is made up of 13 amino acids. The CDR3 DNA reads TGTGCCAGCGGGAGCGGGGGGACCGGGGAGCTGTGTTTT. It encodes CASGSGGTGELCF.

The rearrangement joins TRBV2 to TRBJ1-1; TRBD1 agrees at 7 bases. Germline V gene data show CDR1 as SNHLY and CDR2 as FYNNEI. Trimming at V came to 8 bases and at J to 4 bases, leaving 7 bases not matched to a gene. The CDR3 is 13 amino acids. The CDR3 region is CASPGGVSTEAFF. DNA for the CDR3: TGTGCCAGCCCAGGGGGAGTATCCACTGAAGCTTTCTTT. Variable domain in full (rest from reference TRBV2 and TRBJ1-1): EPEVTQTPSHQVTQMGQEVILRCVPISNHLYFYWYRQILGQKVEFLVSFYNNEISEKSEIFDDQFSVERPDGSNFTLKIRSTKLEDSAMYFCASPGGVSTEAFFGQGTRLTVV.

The gene calls are TRBV2 and TRBJ1-2; D call uncertain. CDR3 length: 11 amino acids. Trimming cost V 3 bases and J 13 bases, with 12 bases left between them. Germline V gives CDR1 SNHLY, CDR2 FYNNEI. The CDR3 region is CASSDHIDGTF. The CDR3 nucleotides read TGTGCCAGCAGTGACCACATAGACGGCACCTTC.

This clonotype was seen a handful of times. V is TRBV20-1 and J is TRBJ2-7; TRBD2 might be the D (5 bases). V was clipped by 1 base and J by 3 bases, with 13 bases between them. CDR3 size: 14 residues. CDR1 is DFQATT, CDR2 SNEGSKA, per germline (reference sequence). CDR3 residues: CSARALEGYYEQYF. The CDR3 DNA is TGCAGTGCTAGAGCGTTAGAGGGTTACTACGAGCAGTACTTC.

Comment on this clonotype: A clone one base away is much larger, so this may be a read error. The chain links TRBV20-1 to TRBJ2-7, with TRBD2 matching over 9 bases. This CDR3 region has 13 residues. Germline-derived CDR1 and CDR2 are DFQATT and SNEGSKA (reference sequence). CDR3 sequence reads: CSARASGRNEQCF. Here the CDR3 DNA reads TGCAGTGCTAGGGCCAGCGGGAGGAACGAGCAGTGCTTC.

This clonotype was picked up many times. The chain is built from TRBV20-1 and TRBJ2-5; the D call may be TRBD1 or TRBD2 (5 bases each). The ends were cut back, 6 bases at V and 5 bases at J, with 19 bases in the middle. Germline V lookup: CDR1 DFQATT, CDR2 SNEGSKA (reference sequence). This CDR3 is built from 14 residues. The CDR3 DNA reads TGCAGTGCCGCGGGCCCCCCCAGGGCTGAGACCCAGTACTTC. Encoded protein: CSAAGPPRAETQYF.

Regarding this clonotype: Possible read error: a much larger clone is one base away. V and J are TRBV11-2 and TRBJ1-1; 7 positions agree with TRBD1. The CDR3 extends over 13 amino acids. Germline CDR1 and CDR2: SGHAT and FQNNGV. This CDR3 reads CASSQGGATEAVF. CDR3 DNA: TGTGCCAGCAGCCAGGGGGGGGCCACTGAAGCTGTCTTT.

This clonotype came up many times. V usage is TRBV10-2 and J usage is TRBJ2-5, with 9 nucleotides matching TRBD1. In germline, CDR1 is WSHSY, CDR2 SAAADI. This CDR3 has 15 amino acids. V dropped 6 bases and J dropped 2; count of bases not matched to a gene: 7. CDR3 sequence reads: CASRPNRGRQETQYF. The CDR3 bases are TGCGCCAGCAGACCCAACAGGGGGCGGCAAGAGACCCAGTACTTC.

This clonotype was counted many times. The V call is TRBV27, the J call TRBJ1-1; D remains unclear. V lost 6 bases to trimming and J lost 11 bases, with 13 bases between them. Germline CDR1 reads MNHEY; CDR2 reads SMNVEV (reference sequence). The CDR3 runs to 11 residues. The CDR3: CASRRASEAFF. The CDR3 nucleotides are TGTGCCAGCAGAAGGGCCAGTGAGGCTTTCTTT.

This clonotype was observed at least ten times. This sequence joins TRBV20-1 and TRBJ1-2; D is ambiguous. Germline lookup yields CDR1 DFQATT and CDR2 SNEGSKA (reference sequence). The length of the CDR3 is 13 residues. Deletions cut 1 base from V and 0 bases from J, with 6 bases between. CDR3 residues: CSARVQTNYGYTF. In nucleotides, the CDR3 is TGCAGTGCTAGAGTGCAGACTAACTATGGCTACACCTTC.

Ten or more counts support this clonotype. The chain uses TRBV28 and TRBJ1-6; D is perhaps TRBD1 (6 bases). Germline lookup yields CDR1 MDHEN and CDR2 SYDVKM. V lost 4 bases and J 6 bases, leaving 13 bases between the germline ends. This CDR3 has 15 residues. For the CDR3, the DNA is TGTGCCAGCAGTTCCGGACAGCCTAGTAATTCACCCCTCCACTTT. Translated, it gives CASSSGQPSNSPLHF.

This clonotype was counted many times. For the CDR3, the DNA is TGTGCCAGCAGACAGGGAAACTATGGCTACACCTTC. Its protein is CASRQGNYGYTF. The chain combines TRBV12-3 or TRBV12-4 with TRBJ1-2; TRBD1 is a possible D gene (6 bases). The CDR3 spans 12 residues. Trimming pared 6 bases from V and 2 bases from J, leaving 7 bases between.

This clonotype was counted only a few times. V and J are TRBV12-3 or TRBV12-4 and TRBJ1-1, with TRBD1 identical over 9 bases. This CDR3 has 17 amino acids. The junction had 12 bases not matched to a gene; V was cut back by 1 base and J by 6 bases. The CDR3 DNA is TGTGCCAGCAGTTTAGTCTGGGACAGGGTCCCCAATGCTGAAGCTTTCTTT. The encoded protein is CASSLVWDRVPNAEAFF.

This clonotype was picked up many times. The chain joins TRBV11-2 to TRBJ1-1, with a weak D call TRBD1 (6 bases). This CDR3 has 15 amino acids. Germline CDR1 reads SGHAT; CDR2 reads FQNNGV. Between the trimmed V and J ends, which lost 0 bases and 5 bases, there was a span of 13 bases. CDR3 amino acids: CASSLEAGAGTEAFF. CDR3 in DNA: TGTGCCAGCAGCTTAGAGGCAGGGGCGGGTACTGAAGCTTTCTTT. Full variable domain (remainder filled in from reference TRBV11-2 and TRBJ1-1): EAGVAQSPRYKIIEKRQSVAFWCNPISGHATLYWYQQILGQGPKLLIQFQNNGVVDDSQLPKDRFSAERLKGVDSTLKIQPAKLEDSAVYLCASSLEAGAGTEAFFGQGTRLTVV.

This clonotype came up many times. The rearrangement uses TRBV6-5 and TRBJ1-1; maybe TRBD1 (6 bases). Looked up from germline, CDR1 is MNHEY and CDR2 is SVGAGI. This CDR3 has 14 residues. The germline V and J ends were trimmed by 0 bases and 3 bases, with 8 bases remaining between them. CDR3 in DNA: TGTGCCAGCAGTTACTCGGCAGGGGACACTGAAGCTTTCTTT. It codes for CASSYSAGDTEAFF.